Listed below are T cell receptor beta chains from one sample, sequenced in a study of OX40 agonist ivuxolimab in advanced cancers. This table comes from immunoSEQ multiplex PCR, and its TCRdb copy is limited to in-frame clones, with some not included. The profile shows about 27,000 clones, roughly 80% of them singletons. The specimen was CD4+ or CD8+ T cells sorted from blood, collected in a trial of the OX40 agonist ivuxolimab. The source of these receptors is an adult with an advanced solid tumor such as melanoma, head and neck, liver or kidney cancer. CDR3s include the opening cysteine and the closing phenylalanine or tryptophan. The D gene is left open where the match is weak. The size entry is marked missing in some rows and otherwise reads once, few, many or a size class.

.	TRBV2	TRBJ2-7	.	TGTGCCAGCAGTGCCCACTATTCCTACGAGCAGTACTTC	CASSAHYSYEQYF
.	TRBV7-9	TRBJ2-2	TRBD2	TGTGCCAGCAGCCACCGGGACTATCCATACCTTAGCTCCGGGGAGCTGTTTTTT	CASSHRDYPYLSSGELFF
.	TRBV30	TRBJ2-1	.	TGTGCCTGGAGTGTAGCTCTAGGTGGGAGCTACAATGAGCAGTTCTTC	CAWSVALGGSYNEQFF
.	TRBV15	TRBJ1-2	.	TGTGCCACCAGCAGAGGCGAGGATAAGGGGAACTATGGCTACACCTTC	CATSRGEDKGNYGYTF
.	TRBV4-1	TRBJ2-1	.	TGCGCCAGCAGCCAAGAAAGGAACAATGAGCAGTTCTTC	CASSQERNNEQFF
.	TRBV5-4	TRBJ2-3	.	TGTGCCAGCAGCCCTATGGGGGGGGCCGGTGATACGCAGTATTTT	CASSPMGGAGDTQYF
few	TRBV29-1	TRBJ2-3	.	TGCAGCGTTGAAGATCCTAGCGCCACAGATACGCAGTATTTT	CSVEDPSATDTQYF
.	TRBV5-6	TRBJ2-1	TRBD1	TGTGCCAGCAGCTTGTGGGGGAATTCGGACAGGGAAAGATACAATGAGCAGTTCTTC	CASSLWGNSDRERYNEQFF
few	TRBV10-3	TRBJ2-3	TRBD1	TGTGCCATCAGGGACAGGGTAGAGGTCACAGATACGCAGTATTTT	CAIRDRVEVTDTQYF
once	TRBV18	TRBJ1-3	TRBD1	TGTGCCAGCTCACCAGACAGGGGGCCCCGAAACACCATATATTTT	CASSPDRGPRNTIYF
.	TRBV10-1	TRBJ2-1	TRBD2	TGCGCCAGCAGTCTCGGGACTAGTCTCTACAATGAGCAGTTCTTC	CASSLGTSLYNEQFF
.	TRBV7-9	TRBJ2-4	TRBD1	TGTGCCAGCAGCTCCTGGGACAGCAAAAACATTCAGTACTTC	CASSSWDSKNIQYF
.	TRBV10-3	TRBJ2-1	.	TGTGCCATCAGTTTGGCAGGGGACTACAATGAGCAGTTCTTC	CAISLAGDYNEQFF
.	TRBV6-6	TRBJ1-5	.	TGTGCCAGCAGTACGGGGACCAAATATAGCAATCAGCCCCAGCATTTT	CASSTGTKYSNQPQHF
.	TRBV19	TRBJ2-5	.	TGTGCCAGGAAAGAGACCCAGTACTTC	CARKETQYF
.	TRBV4-1	TRBJ2-5	.	TGCGCCAGCAGCCAAGGTATCGGGGACCCAGAGACCCAGTACTTC	CASSQGIGDPETQYF
.	TRBV29-1	TRBJ2-1	.	TGCAGCGTCCAACTACCAGTCAATGAGCAGTTCTTC	CSVQLPVNEQFF
once	TRBV9	TRBJ1-1	.	TGTGCCAGCAGCCCCCACCCTAGGGACACTGAAGCTTTCTTT	CASSPHPRDTEAFF
.	TRBV7-9	TRBJ2-1	.	TGTGCCAGCAGCTTAGTGTACAATGAGCAGTTCTTC	CASSLVYNEQFF
.	TRBV2	TRBJ2-1	TRBD1	TGTGCCAGCATGCCGGCGACAGGGGCCAATGAGCAGTTCTTC	CASMPATGANEQFF
.	TRBV7-6	TRBJ1-1	.	TGTGCCAGCAGACCTTACCTTTGGGTGAACACTGAAGCTTTCTTT	CASRPYLWVNTEAFF
few	TRBV11-2	TRBJ2-7	TRBD2	TGTGCCTCCACGAGGGGAGGGCCCTACGAGCAGTACTTC	CASTRGGPYEQYF
.	TRBV5-4	TRBJ2-5	TRBD1	TGTGCCAGCAGCTCCGAAGACAGGGACCAAGAGACCCAGTACTTC	CASSSEDRDQETQYF
.	TRBV6-1	TRBJ2-2	.	TGTGCCAGCACCACGGGGAAAACCGGGGAGCTGTTTTTT	CASTTGKTGELFF
.	TRBV29-1	TRBJ2-1	TRBD1	TGCAGCGTTGGAGGGACAGGGTTCGGCAATGAGCAGTTCTTC	CSVGGTGFGNEQFF
once	TRBV7-9	TRBJ2-7	TRBD2	TGTGCCAGCAGCAACACGGAAGAGCTAGCGGAACGTACCTACGAGCAGTACTTC	CASSNTEELAERTYEQYF
few	TRBV28	TRBJ2-1	TRBD1	TGTGCCGGTGGTGTGACAGGGGAGGACAATGAGCAGTTCTTC	CAGGVTGEDNEQFF
.	TRBV9	TRBJ2-2	.	TGTGCCAGCAGCGTTCGGAGCAGGGGATACGAAGGGGAGTCAAACACCGGGGAGCTGTTTTTT	CASSVRSRGYEGESNTGELFF
.	TRBV18	TRBJ2-7	TRBD2	TGTGCCAGCTCACCACCGAGAACTAGCGGGTCCTACGAGCAGTACTTC	CASSPPRTSGSYEQYF
many	TRBV9	TRBJ1-4	.	TGTGCCAGCAGCTTAGAAGGAGGGGATAATGAAAAACTGTTTTTT	CASSLEGGDNEKLFF
.	TRBV29-1	TRBJ2-7	.	TGCAGCGTTGAAGGTCCGACTTACGAGCAGTACTTC	CSVEGPTYEQYF
.	TRBV5-3	TRBJ2-1	.	TGTGCCAGAAGCTTGGTGGGAGTGAGGAATGAGCAGTTCTTC	CARSLVGVRNEQFF
.	TRBV7-9	TRBJ2-3	TRBD1	TGTGCCAGCAGCTTTCGACAGGGGGAAACAGATACGCAGTATTTT	CASSFRQGETDTQYF
.	TRBV6-1	TRBJ2-1	TRBD2	TGTGCCAGCAGTGCCACTAGCGGGGGGGCCTACAATGAGCAGTTCTTC	CASSATSGGAYNEQFF
once	TRBV7-9	TRBJ2-1	.	TGTGCCAGCATATCCGGGGGCCCAACCTACAATGAGCAGTTCTTC	CASISGGPTYNEQFF
.	TRBV7-9	TRBJ1-3	.	TGTGCCAGCAGCCCGACACGGAGTGGAAACACCATATATTTT	CASSPTRSGNTIYF
.	TRBV19	TRBJ1-4	TRBD1	TGTGCCAGTAGTATTGGAGTTGGAGGACAGGTTAATGAAAAACTGTTTTTT	CASSIGVGGQVNEKLFF
.	TRBV15	TRBJ2-7	TRBD2	TGTGCCACCAGCAGAACCCCGGCTAGCGGGAGGTACGAGCAGTACTTC	CATSRTPASGRYEQYF
.	TRBV12-2	TRBJ1-1	.	TGTGCAAGTCGCTTAGCGGGGCAGGGGTCTAACACTGAAGCTTTCTTT	CASRLAGQGSNTEAFF
.	TRBV28	TRBJ2-3	.	TGTGCCAGCAGTTTGAAGGGGTCCAGCACAGATACGCAGTATTTT	CASSLKGSSTDTQYF
.	TRBV5-1	TRBJ2-3	.	TGCGCCAGCAGCCCGGATGGAAGCGGCTACACAGATACGCAGTATTTT	CASSPDGSGYTDTQYF
.	TRBV2	TRBJ2-1	.	TGTGCCAGCAGTGAAATCATAGGGATGGATGAGCAGTTCTTC	CASSEIIGMDEQFF